These 16 T cell receptor beta chains were sequenced from one sample in a study of long-term antiretroviral therapy in people with HIV. This was the immunoSEQ v3.0 assay at survey level. Measured with immunoSEQ multiplex PCR; TCRdb has only the in-frame clones, and not every one. This sample carries roughly 30,000 clones, 95% of them seen once, and the ten largest clones take 2.5% to 3.5%. Sequenced here: unsorted PBMCs, sampled 5.3 years after starting antiretroviral therapy. These receptor sequences come from a man aged 50-60 years with HIV.

The V and J genes are TRBV4-3 and TRBJ2-1, with 8 bases that match TRBD1. The CDR3 length is 15 residues. V lost 1 base to trimming and J lost 4 bases; unmatched junction nucleotides: 3. Germline CDR1 is LGHNA and CDR2 is YSLEER. The CDR3 here is CASSQVGQGYNEQFF. Written as DNA, the CDR3 is TGCGCCAGCAGCCAAGTCGGACAGGGTTACAATGAGCAGTTCTTC.

The J gene is TRBJ1-2, the V gene TRBV6-1, with D perhaps matching TRBD1 (5 bases). Germline values: CDR1 MNHNS, CDR2 SASEGT. V lost 7 bases and J 5 bases, leaving 17 bases between the germline ends. This CDR3 comprises 14 residues. The CDR3 DNA reads as TGTGCCAGCACCGCAGGGTATGGGGGATATGGCTACACCTTC. This codes for CASTAGYGGYGYTF.

The CDR3 spells CASSLGVSGVNEQFF. The CDR3 bases are TGTGCCAGCAGCTTAGGAGTTTCCGGGGTCAATGAGCAGTTCTTC. This chain links TRBV11-1 with TRBJ2-1, with a tentative D call TRBD2 (5 bases). CDR3 length: 15 amino acids. The germline V gene encodes CDR1 SGHAT and CDR2 FQDESV (reference sequence). Trimming pared 1 base from V and 6 bases from J, leaving 13 bases between.

V usage is TRBV10-3 and J usage is TRBJ2-2, with 8 bases that match TRBD1. V shed 6 bases and J 5 bases; nucleotides not matched to a gene: 8. The CDR3 has 15 amino acids. Germline V gives CDR1 ENHRY, CDR2 SYGVKD. CDR3 residues: CAIRGTGQRTGELFF. The CDR3 nucleotides are TGTGCCATCAGAGGGACAGGCCAAAGAACCGGGGAGCTGTTTTTT.

J is TRBJ2-3 and V is TRBV9; the D is unclear. The CDR3 runs 15 residues. V was shortened by 0 bases and J by 0 bases, with 8 bases between the two germline ends. The germline V gene encodes CDR1 SGDLS and CDR2 YYNGEE. CDR3 sequence reads: CASSVAGSSTDTQYF. The DNA of the CDR3 is TGTGCCAGCAGCGTAGCTGGGTCTAGCACAGATACGCAGTATTTT.

J is TRBJ1-4 and V is TRBV10-2; 9 bases are shared with TRBD1. This CDR3 comprises 17 residues. Trimming took 1 base from V and 1 from J; bases not matched to a gene: 4. Germline V lookup: CDR1 WSHSY, CDR2 SAAADI. CDR3 region: CASSEWRQGETNEKLFF. DNA of the CDR3: TGCGCCAGCAGTGAGTGGAGACAGGGGGAAACTAATGAAAAACTGTTTTTT.

V is TRBV5-1 and J is TRBJ2-7; TRBD2 might be the D (7 bases). The CDR3 sequence is 13 residues long. The germline V gene has CDR1 SGHRS and CDR2 YFSETQ. Trimming cost V 0 bases and J 6 bases, with 10 bases left between them. CDR3 DNA: TGCGCCAGCAGCTTGGCGGGGGGCCCCGAGCAGTACTTC. It yields the protein CASSLAGGPEQYF.

This chain connects TRBV6-6 to TRBJ2-7; tentatively, D is TRBD2 (6 bases). Germline CDR1 is MNHNY and CDR2 is SVGAGI (reference sequence). The CDR3 has 13 residues. V lost 0 bases and J 7 bases, leaving 10 bases between the germline ends. The chain's CDR3 is CASSYSQAGEQYF. The CDR3 DNA sequence: TGTGCCAGCAGTTACTCCCAGGCGGGGGAGCAGTACTTC.

This rearrangement joins TRBV18 to TRBJ2-3, with TRBD2 as a possible D gene (5 bases). The V gene's germline CDR1 is KGHSH and CDR2 LQKENI. The ends were cut back, 8 bases at V and 1 base at J, with 13 bases in the middle. The length of the CDR3 is 14 residues. In DNA, the CDR3 is TGTGCCAGCAGGGCCTCGCGGGGCACAGATACGCAGTATTTT. Translation: CASRASRGTDTQYF.

This chain joins TRBV19 and TRBJ1-5; 7 nucleotides agree with TRBD1. This CDR3 is 15 amino acids long. The ends lost 6 bases at V and 4 bases at J; junction bases unmatched: 9. The germline V gene encodes CDR1 LNHDA and CDR2 SQIVND (reference sequence). This chain's CDR3 is CASSKFRDRNQPQHF. For the CDR3, the DNA is TGTGCCAGTAGCAAGTTCCGGGACAGAAATCAGCCCCAGCATTTT.

The chain recombines TRBV19 with TRBJ1-5; the D gene is possibly TRBD1 (5 bases). In germline, CDR1 is LNHDA, CDR2 SQIVND (reference sequence). The CDR3 consists of 15 residues. Deletions cut 7 bases from V and 0 bases from J, with 13 bases between. The CDR3 sequence: CASKGIPDSNQPQHF. In nucleotides, the CDR3 is TGTGCCAGTAAGGGGATCCCGGATAGCAATCAGCCCCAGCATTTT.

This chain joins TRBV30 and TRBJ2-1, with D possibly TRBD1 on 5 matching bases. Germline-derived CDR1 and CDR2 are GTSNPN and SVGIG (reference sequence). Trimming cost V 2 bases and J 9 bases, with 14 bases left between them. The CDR3 has 13 residues. The CDR3 DNA sequence: TGTGCCTGGAGTTGGCAGAAGCAGGGTGAGCAGTTCTTC. Translating gives CAWSWQKQGEQFF.

This chain joins TRBV19 and TRBJ1-4; 10 bases are a match to TRBD1. CDR3 length: 14 residues. The germline gives CDR1 LNHDA, CDR2 SQIVND (reference sequence). With 4 bases clipped from V and 6 bases from J, the junction kept 2 bases outside the gene matches. Here the CDR3 DNA reads TGTGCCAGTAGTAGGGACAGGGGCGATGAAAAACTGTTTTTT. Translating it yields CASSRDRGDEKLFF.

The chain recombines TRBV11-2 with TRBJ2-1; 8 nucleotides line up with TRBD2. The germline V gene encodes CDR1 SGHAT and CDR2 FQNNGV. V shed 5 bases, J shed 3 bases, and the junction held 6 bases outside the gene matches. The CDR3 has 15 amino acids. CDR3 residues: CASSELAAGYNEQFF. The CDR3 DNA reads TGTGCCAGCAGCGAACTAGCGGCGGGCTACAATGAGCAGTTCTTC.

This clone showed up just a few times. This chain connects TRBV10-1 to TRBJ2-7, with 8 positions matching TRBD1. Looked up from germline, CDR1 is WNHNN and CDR2 is SYGVQD (reference sequence). This CDR3 contains 15 residues. Trimming at V came to 2 bases and at J to 6 bases, leaving 9 bases not matched to a gene. CDR3 residues: CASSEDRTGLTEQYF. CDR3 nucleotide sequence: TGCGCCAGCAGTGAGGACAGGACAGGGCTAACCGAGCAGTACTTC.

The chain links TRBV13 to TRBJ2-6; D gene uncertain. The CDR3 covers 14 residues. Trimming removed 4 bases from V and 3 bases from J, with 7 bases in between. Per germline, CDR1 PRHDT and CDR2 FYEKMQ (reference sequence). The CDR3 reads CASSSDGGANVLTF. CDR3 DNA: TGTGCCAGCAGCTCGGACGGTGGGGCCAACGTCCTGACTTTC.